This T cell receptor beta chain appears in the sequencing data of a study of cytomegalovirus exposure and HLA in healthy donors. Primers for the PCR totalled 60 Vbeta and 13 Jbeta. Measured with immunoSEQ multiplex PCR; TCRdb has only the in-frame clones, and not every one. The sample has over 85,000 clones, about 7.6% seen once. With 2 bases clipped from V and 6 bases from J, the junction kept 4 bases outside the gene matches. Germline lookup yields CDR1 ENHRY and CDR2 SYGVKD. CDR3 length equals 14 residues. The chain employs TRBV10-3 and TRBJ2-1; 7 bases are shared with TRBD2. This receptor was obtained from a middle-aged man in good health and CMV-seronegative. The sample taken for sequencing was PBMCs. CDR3 bases: TGTGCCATCAGTGAGGGGTTAGCGGGCAATGAGCAGTTCTTC. Translation: CAISEGLAGNEQFF.